The entry below describes one T cell receptor beta chain. Its target is not known. The sample comes from a study of CD8 T cells in Susac syndrome. Findings and caveats of the study: TCR sequencing and HLA analysis covered a relatively small number of individuals.

Healthy donors constituted the controls, which were matched for age and sex. In contrast to the negatively isolated CD8+ and CD4+ T cells, TEMRA cells were FACS-enriched. An amount of RNA that ranged from roughly 0.5 to 1 ug was reverse transcribed with random hexamers. By means of immunoSEQ multiplex PCR, TCR beta CDR3 spanning 54 Vbeta and 13 Jbeta underwent amplification. From the immunoSEQ multiplex PCR reads, TCRdb called clonotypes with MiXCR, one entry per CDR3 protein. Of about 200,000 distinct CDR3 sequences listed, 85% to 95% are singletons. The specimen was CD4+ T cells from PBMCs. The clonotype was recovered from a human donor in good health.

The CDR3 sequence is CASSPRTASYEQYF. CDR3 in DNA: TGTGCCAGCAGCCCGAGGACCGCCTCCTACGAGCAGTACTTC. The rearrangement uses TRBV7-2 and TRBJ2-7; D not certain. Per the germline V gene, CDR1 is SGHTA and CDR2 is FQGNSA. Trimming took off 5 bases at V and 0 bases at J, with 11 bases between the two ends. The CDR3 loop spans 14 amino acids.